This T cell receptor (beta chain) was captured by sequencing in a study of shared clonotypes between healthy human individuals. Comment on this clone: One junction end does not reproduce the germline sequence, and a read error may be involved.

Germline CDR1 is SNHLY and CDR2 is FYNNEI. The CDR3 loop spans 12 amino acids. The assay was immunoSEQ multiplex PCR, and TCRdb's table has in-frame clones only and misses some. The data show about 1 million clones, about 80% seen once. This chain uses TRBV2 with TRBJ2-7; tentative D call: TRBD2 (6 bases). This TCR derives from a man in his late teens or twenties in good health. Material for sequencing was memory CD4+ T cells sorted from blood. Stated subset: CD45RA-negative fraction. The CDR3 protein is CASRPEDGSLCF. DNA for the CDR3: TGTGCCAGCCGCCCCGAGGACGGGAGTCTGTGCTTC.